This T cell receptor beta chain came from a study of a mutant IDH1 vaccine in newly diagnosed glioma. Study information: Weeks 1, 3, 5, 7, 11, 15, 19 and 23 were when patients received their eight vaccinations.

The CDR3 runs to 13 residues. CDR1 and CDR2 (germline): MNHNY, SVGAGI (reference sequence). Germline trimming cut 8 bases from V and 4 bases from J; bases unmatched to any gene: 2. As to time point: week 5, during vaccination. Each dose delivered 300 ug of mutant IDH1 20-mer peptide subcutaneously with imiquimod. New WHO grade 3 or 4 IDH1-mutant, ATRX-lost astrocytomas were present in all donors. To note about this clone: The antigen is not known.

Generated by immunoSEQ multiplex PCR, the TCRdb table keeps only in-frame clones and is missing some. Of under 30,000 clones detected, 60% to 80% appear once; the ten largest clones hold almost 9.5%. This chain links TRBV6-6 with TRBJ2-1; 10 bases agree with TRBD2. The specimen comprised PBMCs, sampled from a glioma patient whose treatment included an IDH1 peptide vaccine. The source of this sequence is a man aged 35 to 55 with glioma. This CDR3 is CASGTSEYNEQFF. CDR3 DNA: TGTGCCAGCGGGACTAGCGAATACAATGAGCAGTTCTTC.